This T cell receptor (beta chain) was captured in a study of control samples from healthy donors and cancer patients. This clone was counted once. Here immunoSEQ multiplex PCR was the method, and the copy in TCRdb shows in-frame clones only, minus some. The sample comprises 120,000 or so clones, approximately 89% of which are singletons, and 2.9% rests with the top ten. The CDR3 covers 15 residues. Germline values: CDR1 SGHVS, CDR2 FQNEAQ. Trimming cost V 0 bases and J 15 bases; bases outside gene matches: 7. The chain recombines TRBV7-8 with TRBJ2-4, with 14 positions matching TRBD2. The clonotype was recovered from a man between 60 and 75 years old in good health. Sequencing was performed on blood. CDR3 sequence: CASSLATSGGGFLYF. The CDR3, as DNA: TGTGCCAGCAGCTTAGCGACTAGCGGGGGGGGTTTCCTGTACTTC. Full variable domain (remainder filled in from reference TRBV7-8 and TRBJ2-4): GAGVSQSPRYKVAKRGQDVALRCDPISGHVSLFWYQQALGQGPEFLTYFQNEAQLDKSGLPSDRFFAERPEGSVSTLKIQRTQQEDSAVYLCASSLATSGGGFLYFGAGTRLSVL.